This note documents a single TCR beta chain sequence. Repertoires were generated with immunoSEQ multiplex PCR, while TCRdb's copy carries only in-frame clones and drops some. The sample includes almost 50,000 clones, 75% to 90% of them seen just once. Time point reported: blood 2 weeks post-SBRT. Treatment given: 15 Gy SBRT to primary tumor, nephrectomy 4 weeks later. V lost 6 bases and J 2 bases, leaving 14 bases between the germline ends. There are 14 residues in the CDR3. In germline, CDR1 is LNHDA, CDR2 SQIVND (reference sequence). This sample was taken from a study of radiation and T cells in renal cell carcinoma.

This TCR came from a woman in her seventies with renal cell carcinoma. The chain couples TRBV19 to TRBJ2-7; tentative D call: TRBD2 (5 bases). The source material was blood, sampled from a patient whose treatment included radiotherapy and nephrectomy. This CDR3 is CASSRRGTTYEQYF. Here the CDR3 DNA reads TGTGCCAGTAGCCGACGGGGAACTACCTACGAGCAGTACTTC.